Listed here are 17 T cell receptor beta chains from one sample, sequenced in a study of OX40 agonist ivuxolimab in advanced cancers. Clones were read by immunoSEQ multiplex PCR, and TCRdb kept only the in-frame ones, dropping some. The profile shows 70,000 or so clones, 84% of them singletons. Sequenced material: CD4+ or CD8+ T cells sorted from blood, taken in a trial of the OX40 agonist ivuxolimab. These receptors were taken from an adult with an advanced solid tumor such as melanoma, head and neck, liver or kidney cancer.

The rearrangement joins TRBV19 to TRBJ2-3; 11 bases match TRBD2. This CDR3 spans 14 amino acids. V lost 8 bases, J lost 7 bases, and 8 bases stayed unmatched. CDR1 is LNHDA, CDR2 SQIVND, per germline (reference sequence). Here the CDR3 DNA reads TGTGCCAGTGCCACTAGCGGGGGATCCAATACGCAGTATTTT. It codes for CASATSGGSNTQYF.

This clone was counted a single time. The chain links TRBV11-2 to TRBJ2-1; a weak D match, TRBD1 (6 bases). From germline, CDR1 is SGHAT and CDR2 FQNNGV. The CDR3 totals 14 residues. The ends were cut back, 5 bases at V and 6 bases at J, with 14 bases in the middle. The CDR3 coding sequence is TGTGCCAGCAGCCCTTGGGACACGGGCAATGAGCAGTTCTTC. It codes for CASSPWDTGNEQFF.

J is TRBJ1-4 and V is TRBV6-6, with D unresolved. CDR1 and CDR2 (germline): MNHNY, SVGAGI (reference sequence). Trimming removed 5 bases from V and 5 bases from J, with 18 bases in between. CDR3 size: 16 residues. In DNA form, the CDR3 reads TGTGCCAGCAGTGCCCCTAGCAGGACGAGCAATGAAAAACTGTTTTTT. Its protein product is CASSAPSRTSNEKLFF.

The chain has TRBV7-9 and TRBJ1-1; D is perhaps TRBD1 (5 bases). V lost 4 bases to trimming and J lost 5 bases, with 11 bases between them. Germline CDR1 and CDR2: SEHNR and FQNEAQ (reference sequence). This CDR3 has 13 residues. The CDR3 nucleotides read TGTGCCAGCAGCTCTAGGGGTTGGACTGAAGCTTTCTTT. Residues: CASSSRGWTEAFF.

The chain employs TRBV7-9 and TRBJ2-3; no clear D. In germline, CDR1 is SEHNR, CDR2 FQNEAQ (reference sequence). V lost 5 bases, J lost 6 bases, and 9 bases lay in between. The CDR3 has 12 residues. CDR3 sequence reads: CASSPEADTQYF. Written as DNA, the CDR3 is TGTGCCAGCAGCCCAGAGGCGGATACGCAGTATTTT.

The V call is TRBV11-3, the J call TRBJ2-2, with D hard to call. This CDR3 contains 13 residues. V was clipped by 5 bases and J by 8 bases, with 12 bases between them. Germline CDR1 and CDR2: SGHNT and YENEEA. The CDR3 protein is CASSLTSTGELFF. The CDR3 region has the DNA TGTGCCAGCAGCCTAACTTCGACAGGGGAGCTGTTTTTT.

This chain connects TRBV6-6 to TRBJ1-4, with TRBD1 matching 7 bases. Germline values: CDR1 MNHNY, CDR2 SVGAGI (reference sequence). With 6 bases clipped from V and 5 bases from J, the junction kept 6 bases outside the gene matches. The CDR3 is made up of 14 amino acids. CDR3 residues: CASRSGQQNEKLFF. Here the CDR3 DNA reads TGTGCCAGCAGGTCGGGACAGCAGAATGAAAAACTGTTTTTT.

This clone was counted a single time. The chain recombines TRBV29-1 with TRBJ1-3, with 8 nucleotides matching TRBD1. V shed 7 bases and J 5 bases; nucleotides not matched to a gene: 10. This CDR3 is 14 amino acids long. Germline CDR1 is SQVTM and CDR2 is ANQGSEA. This CDR3 reads CSANTQGARNTIYF. DNA for the CDR3: TGCAGCGCCAACACGCAGGGGGCCAGAAACACCATATATTTT.

CDR3 sequence (DNA): TGTGCCAGCAGTTACTCGGCGGGACAGGGGTTGTCCCAGCATTTT. Residues: CASSYSAGQGLSQHF. The chain uses TRBV6-5 and TRBJ1-5; 10 nucleotides match TRBD1. There are 15 residues in the CDR3. The V gene end was trimmed by 0 bases and the J gene end by 11 bases; junction bases not matched to a gene: 7. The germline V gene has CDR1 MNHEY and CDR2 SVGAGI.

This chain joins TRBV19 and TRBJ1-2; maybe TRBD1 (6 bases). Trimming stripped 2 bases from V and 4 bases from J, with 14 bases between. CDR3 length: 15 residues. Germline V gene sequence: CDR1 LNHDA, CDR2 SQIVND (reference sequence). The CDR3 protein is CASSISGQLFYGYTF. In DNA, the CDR3 is TGTGCCAGTAGTATAAGCGGACAGCTCTTCTATGGCTACACCTTC.

CDR3: CASSLDRVPSGLHF. In DNA form, the CDR3 reads TGTGCCAGCAGCTTGGACCGGGTCCCTTCGGGCCTCCACTTT. V and J are TRBV5-6 and TRBJ1-6, with D uncertain. CDR3 length equals 14 residues. Trimming took 0 bases from V and 15 from J, leaving 16 bases between them. Per the germline V gene, CDR1 is SGHDT and CDR2 is YYEEEE.

The rearrangement links TRBV5-1 to TRBJ1-4; D gene ambiguous. The CDR3 consists of 15 residues. CDR1 and CDR2 from the germline V gene are SGHRS and YFSETQ. Trimming left V 0 bases short and J 7 bases short, with 13 bases between. The CDR3 DNA reads as TGCGCCAGCAGCTTGGGCGTTAAGGTCGGTGAAAAACTGTTTTTT. As protein: CASSLGVKVGEKLFF.

The chain links TRBV2 to TRBJ2-7, with D unclear. V was trimmed by 5 bases and J by 5 bases, leaving 10 bases between them. Germline CDR1 is SNHLY and CDR2 is FYNNEI. CDR3 size: 12 residues. CDR3 in amino acids: CASSPRFHEQYF. The CDR3 nucleotides are TGTGCCAGCAGTCCACGCTTCCACGAGCAGTACTTC.

The rearrangement uses TRBV2 and TRBJ1-5; weak D call: TRBD1 (5 bases). Trimming pared 6 bases from V and 1 base from J, leaving 10 bases between. In germline, CDR1 is SNHLY, CDR2 FYNNEI. The CDR3 sequence is 14 residues long. The CDR3 here is CASRPGLSNQPQHF. DNA for the CDR3: TGTGCCAGCAGACCAGGGTTGAGCAATCAGCCCCAGCATTTT.

Only one count was recorded for this clone. The genes are TRBV5-1 and TRBJ1-5; maybe TRBD1 (5 bases). Germline CDR1 is SGHRS and CDR2 is YFSETQ. The CDR3 spans 13 residues. With 3 bases removed from V and 2 bases from J, the gap between germline ends came to 6 bases. The CDR3 loop is CASSWGGNQPQHF. The CDR3 nucleotides read TGCGCCAGCAGCTGGGGGGGCAATCAGCCCCAGCATTTT.

J is TRBJ2-7 and V is TRBV6-1; no reliable D call. The CDR3 is made up of 17 amino acids. Deletions cut 4 bases from V and 2 bases from J, with 21 bases between. Germline CDR1 and CDR2: MNHNS and SASEGT. In DNA, the CDR3 is TGTGCCAGCAGTGCCCTACTTGTGGGGTGGACCCCCTACGAGCAGTACTTC. Encoded protein: CASSALLVGWTPYEQYF.

This chain links TRBV10-3 with TRBJ1-2; D might be TRBD1 (5 bases). Germline V gene lookup returns CDR1 ENHRY and CDR2 SYGVKD. V shed 0 bases and J shed 3 bases, with 11 bases lying between them. The CDR3 runs 15 residues. CDR3 DNA sequence: TGTGCCATCAGTGAGTCTTACGGGACTGACTATGGCTACACCTTC. Translated, it gives CAISESYGTDYGYTF.